Sequencing of this TCR beta chain was carried out in a study of blood T cell repertoires in COVID-19. Whole-study context: COVID-19 samples collected from the United States, Italy and Spain covered acute and convalescent phases. The cDNA or gDNA used as material had been derived from T cells, B-cell-depleted T cells, or PBMCs.

As processed by the authors: Reference gene primers were amplified, and this amplification served to estimate nucleated cell counts. This table comes from immunoSEQ multiplex PCR, and its TCRdb copy is limited to in-frame clones, with some not included. V, J and clone size derive from that table, while D and trimming were established from the DNA sequence. The profile covers about 110,000 clones, with roughly 85% appearing a single time and 4% to 5.5% taken by the ten largest. Sequenced material: peripheral blood. The receptor was isolated from a human donor in a cohort sampled during active COVID-19.

The CDR3 loop is CATSRDRGLGGYTF. As DNA, the CDR3 is TGTGCCACCAGCAGAGACAGGGGTTTGGGTGGCTACACCTTC. This chain joins TRBV15 and TRBJ1-2; D might be TRBD1 (6 bases). Trimming removed 0 bases from V and 7 bases from J, with 12 bases in between. The germline gives CDR1 LNHNV, CDR2 YYDKDF (reference sequence). The CDR3 has 14 amino acids.